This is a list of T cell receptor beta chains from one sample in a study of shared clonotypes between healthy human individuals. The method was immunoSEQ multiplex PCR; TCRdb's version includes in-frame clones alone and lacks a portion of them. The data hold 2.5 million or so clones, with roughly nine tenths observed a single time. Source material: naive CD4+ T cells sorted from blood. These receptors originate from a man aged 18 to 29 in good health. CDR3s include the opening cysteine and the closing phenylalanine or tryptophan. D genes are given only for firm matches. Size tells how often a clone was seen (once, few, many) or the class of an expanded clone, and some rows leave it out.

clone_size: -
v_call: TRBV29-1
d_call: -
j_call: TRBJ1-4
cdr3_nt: TGCAGCGTAGACACGGGGACCAATGAAAAACTGTTTTTT
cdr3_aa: CSVDTGTNEKLFF

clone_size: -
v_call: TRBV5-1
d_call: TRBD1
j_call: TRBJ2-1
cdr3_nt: TGCGCCAGCAGCGTGACAGGGGGCAATGAGCAGTTCTTC
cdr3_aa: CASSVTGGNEQFF

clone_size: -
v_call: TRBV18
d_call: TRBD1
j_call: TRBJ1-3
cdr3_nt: TGTGCCAGCTCCCATGAACAGACAGGGACGGCGCACACCATATATTTT
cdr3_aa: CASSHEQTGTAHTIYF

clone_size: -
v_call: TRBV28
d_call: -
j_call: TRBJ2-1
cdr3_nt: TGTGCCAGCAGGGGGGGGCTCTCCTACAATGAGCAGTTCTTC
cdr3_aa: CASRGGLSYNEQFF

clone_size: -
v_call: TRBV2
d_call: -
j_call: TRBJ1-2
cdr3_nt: TGTGCCAGCAGTGGTTTGGGGGCCGGTGGCTACACCTTC
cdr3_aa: CASSGLGAGGYTF

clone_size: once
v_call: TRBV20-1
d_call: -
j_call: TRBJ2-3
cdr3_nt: TGCAGTGCTAGGGGCGGGTCTACGCAGTATTTT
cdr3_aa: CSARGGSTQYF

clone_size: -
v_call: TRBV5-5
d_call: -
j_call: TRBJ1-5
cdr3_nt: TGTGCCAGCCATCCGACCGGAGGGGTCGGTCAGCCCCAGCATTTT
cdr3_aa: CASHPTGGVGQPQHF

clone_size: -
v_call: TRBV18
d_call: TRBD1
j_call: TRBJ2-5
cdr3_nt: TGTGCCAGCTCACCGCGGACAGGGGAAGAGACCCAGTACTTC
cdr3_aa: CASSPRTGEETQYF

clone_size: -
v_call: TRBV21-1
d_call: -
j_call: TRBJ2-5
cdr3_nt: TGTGCCAGTCCTGGGTCGAACAGTCTAACCCAAGAGACCCAGTACTTC
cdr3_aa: CASPGSNSLTQETQYF

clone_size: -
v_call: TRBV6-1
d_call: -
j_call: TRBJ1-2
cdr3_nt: TGTGCCAGCAGTGAAACCGGGACGGAAGCCTATGGCTACACCTTC
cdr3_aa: CASSETGTEAYGYTF

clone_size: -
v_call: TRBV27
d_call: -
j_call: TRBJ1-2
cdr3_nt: TGTGCCAGCAGTTTATCAAGGGGCCTTTATGGCTACACCTTC
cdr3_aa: CASSLSRGLYGYTF

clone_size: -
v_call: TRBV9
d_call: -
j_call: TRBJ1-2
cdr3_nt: TGTGCCAGCAGCGTCGGGGGGGTAAACTATGGCTACACCTTC
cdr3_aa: CASSVGGVNYGYTF

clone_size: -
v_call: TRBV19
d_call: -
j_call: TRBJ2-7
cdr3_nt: TGTGCCAGTAGTATTCAGGTCACCTACGAGCAGTACTTC
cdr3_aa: CASSIQVTYEQYF

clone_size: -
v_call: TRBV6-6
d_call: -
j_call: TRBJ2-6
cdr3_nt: TGTGCCAGCAGTCCCTTTGGGTCGGGTGGGGCCAACGTCCTGACTTTC
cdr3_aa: CASSPFGSGGANVLTF

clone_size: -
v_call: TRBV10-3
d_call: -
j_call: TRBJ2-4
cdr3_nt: TGTGCCATCAGTGAGGTTGACGGGGTAAAAAACATTCAGTACTTC
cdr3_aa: CAISEVDGVKNIQYF

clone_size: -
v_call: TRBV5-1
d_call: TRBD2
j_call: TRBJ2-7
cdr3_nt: TGCGCCAGCAGCTTGGTCACGGGAGGGCCAAGCGAGCAGTACTTC
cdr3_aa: CASSLVTGGPSEQYF

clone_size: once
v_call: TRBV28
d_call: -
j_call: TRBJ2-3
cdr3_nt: TGTGCCAGCAGTTTTGGGCGAACAGATACGCAGTATTTT
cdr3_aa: CASSFGRTDTQYF

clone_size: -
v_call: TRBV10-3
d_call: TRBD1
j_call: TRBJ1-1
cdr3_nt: TGTGCCATCAGATACGCGGGACAGGCAGGCACTGAAGCTTTCTTT
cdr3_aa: CAIRYAGQAGTEAFF

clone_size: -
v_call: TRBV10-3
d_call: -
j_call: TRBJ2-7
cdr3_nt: TGTGCCATCAGTGAGATTGTGGGCTCCTACGAGCAGTACTTC
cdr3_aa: CAISEIVGSYEQYF

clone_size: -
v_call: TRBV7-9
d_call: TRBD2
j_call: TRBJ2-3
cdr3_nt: TGTGCCAGCAGCTATATAGCGGGAGGCCCGACAGATACGCAGTATTTT
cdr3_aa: CASSYIAGGPTDTQYF

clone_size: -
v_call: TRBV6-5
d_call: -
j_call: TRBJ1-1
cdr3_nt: TGTGCCAGCAGTTACCGGAAGGCGGTTGTTACTGAAGCTTTCTTT
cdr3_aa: CASSYRKAVVTEAFF

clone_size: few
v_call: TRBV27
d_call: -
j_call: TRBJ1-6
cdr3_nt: TGTGCCAGCAGTCCCTCTCGGGGTAGCCTTCGCTTT
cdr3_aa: CASSPSRGSLRF

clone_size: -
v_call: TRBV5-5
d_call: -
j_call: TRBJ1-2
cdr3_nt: TGTGCCAGCAGCTTGTTCGGCGGCTACACCTTC
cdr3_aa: CASSLFGGYTF

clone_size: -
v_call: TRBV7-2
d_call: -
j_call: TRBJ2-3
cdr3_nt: TGTGCCAGCAAGTATCGTGGAACGACTAGCACAGATACGCAGTATTTT
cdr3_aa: CASKYRGTTSTDTQYF

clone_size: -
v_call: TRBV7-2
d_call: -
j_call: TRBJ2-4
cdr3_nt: TGTGCCAGCAGCTTAATTGCAGGGGCCAAAAACATTCAGTACTTC
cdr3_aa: CASSLIAGAKNIQYF

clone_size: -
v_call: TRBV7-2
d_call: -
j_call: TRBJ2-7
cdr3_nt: TGTGCCAGCAGCTTAGACCCTCGAGCGGGCGCCGAGCAGTACTTC
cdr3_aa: CASSLDPRAGAEQYF

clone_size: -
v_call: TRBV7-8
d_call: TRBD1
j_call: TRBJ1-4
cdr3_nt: TGTGCCAGCAGCTTAGGAGTGACAGGGAGAGAAAAACTGTTTTTT
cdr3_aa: CASSLGVTGREKLFF

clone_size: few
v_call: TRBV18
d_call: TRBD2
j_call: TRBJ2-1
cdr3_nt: TGTGCCAGCTCACCCCTAGCGGACAATGAGCAGTTCTTC
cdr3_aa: CASSPLADNEQFF

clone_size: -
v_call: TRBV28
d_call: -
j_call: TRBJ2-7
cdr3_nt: TGTGCCAGCAGTTCGCTTGGATGGGGTTCTAATCGCGAGCAGTACTTC
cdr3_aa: CASSSLGWGSNREQYF

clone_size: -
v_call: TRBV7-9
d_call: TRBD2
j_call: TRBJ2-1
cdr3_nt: TGTGCCAGCAGCCCCGGACTAGCGGGCAATGAGCAGTTCTTC
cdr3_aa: CASSPGLAGNEQFF

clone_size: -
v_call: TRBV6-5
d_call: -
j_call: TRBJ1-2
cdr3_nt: TGTGCCACCAAGAGATCGTACGAGGGGGACTATGGCTACACCTTC
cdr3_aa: CATKRSYEGDYGYTF

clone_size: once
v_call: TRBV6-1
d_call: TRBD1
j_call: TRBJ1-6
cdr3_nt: TGTGCCAGTTCAGGGGGATGGGGAAATTCACCCCTCCACTTT
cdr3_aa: CASSGGWGNSPLHF

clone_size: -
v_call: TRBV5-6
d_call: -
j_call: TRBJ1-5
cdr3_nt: TGTGCCAGCAGCTTGGGTAATAGCAATCAGCCCCAGCATTTT
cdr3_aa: CASSLGNSNQPQHF

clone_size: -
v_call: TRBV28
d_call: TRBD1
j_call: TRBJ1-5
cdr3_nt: TGTGCCAGCAGCCGTGACAGGGACTATAGCAATCAGCCCCAGCATTTT
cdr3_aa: CASSRDRDYSNQPQHF

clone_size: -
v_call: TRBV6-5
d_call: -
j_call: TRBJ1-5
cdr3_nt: TGTGCCAGCAGTTACGCTTCAGGGCAGCCCCAGCATTTT
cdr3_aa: CASSYASGQPQHF

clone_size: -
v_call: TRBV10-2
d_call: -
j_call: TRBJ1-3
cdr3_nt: TGCGCCACAGGCAGGGAGGACCCTGGAAACACCATATATTTT
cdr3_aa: CATGREDPGNTIYF

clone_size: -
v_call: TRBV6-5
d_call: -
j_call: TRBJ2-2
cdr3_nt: TGTGCCAGCAGCCGACCTAACCAGAACACCGGGGAGCTGTTTTTT
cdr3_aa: CASSRPNQNTGELFF

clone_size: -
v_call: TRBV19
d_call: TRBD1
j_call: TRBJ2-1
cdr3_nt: TGTGCCAGTAGACCGACCGGGACAGGGTCCTACAATGAGCAGTTCTTC
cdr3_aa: CASRPTGTGSYNEQFF

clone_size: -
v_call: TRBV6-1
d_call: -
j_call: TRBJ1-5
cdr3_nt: TGTGCCAGCAGTGCATTTGGACAGTATAGCAATCAGCCCCAGCATTTT
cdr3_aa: CASSAFGQYSNQPQHF

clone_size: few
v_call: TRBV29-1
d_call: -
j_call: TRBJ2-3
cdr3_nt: TGCAGCGTACTAGCTAGCACAGATACGCAGTATTTT
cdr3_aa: CSVLASTDTQYF

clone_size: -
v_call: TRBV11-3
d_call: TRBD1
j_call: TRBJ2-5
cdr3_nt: TGTGCCAGCAGCTTAGGGATGTGGGGGACAGGGGCTGAAGAGACCCAGTACTTC
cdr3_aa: CASSLGMWGTGAEETQYF

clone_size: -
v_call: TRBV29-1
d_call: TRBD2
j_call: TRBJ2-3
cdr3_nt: TGCAGCGTTGGCATGACTAGCGGCCTCACAGATACGCAGTATTTT
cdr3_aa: CSVGMTSGLTDTQYF

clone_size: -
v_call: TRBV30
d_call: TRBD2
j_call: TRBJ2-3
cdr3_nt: TGTGCCTGGATCCCAGGGAGGGGCACAGATACGCAGTATTTT
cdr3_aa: CAWIPGRGTDTQYF

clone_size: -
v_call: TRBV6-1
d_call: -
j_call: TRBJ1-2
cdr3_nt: TGTGCCAGCAACCCCGGGGCCCCGTATGGCTACACCTTC
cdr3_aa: CASNPGAPYGYTF

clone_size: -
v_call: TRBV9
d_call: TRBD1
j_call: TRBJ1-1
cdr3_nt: TGTGCCAGCAGCAAACAGGGGGCGGGCACTGAAGCTTTCTTT
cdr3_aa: CASSKQGAGTEAFF

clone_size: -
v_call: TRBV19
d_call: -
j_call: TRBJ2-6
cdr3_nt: TGTGCCAGTAGAAGAGGAGGGGCCAACGTCCTGACTTTC
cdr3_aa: CASRRGGANVLTF

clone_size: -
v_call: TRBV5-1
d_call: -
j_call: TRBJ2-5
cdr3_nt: TGCGCCAGCAGCTTGGGCGGAGGGGAGACCCAGTACTTC
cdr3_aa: CASSLGGGETQYF

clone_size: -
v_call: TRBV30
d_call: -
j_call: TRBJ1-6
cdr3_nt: TGTGCCGGCCTTTACCGGTATAATTCACCCCTCCACTTT
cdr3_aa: CAGLYRYNSPLHF

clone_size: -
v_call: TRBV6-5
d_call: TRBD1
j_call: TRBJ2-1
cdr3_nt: TGTGCCAGCAGTTACGGGGACAGGGGGAATGAGCAGTTCTTC
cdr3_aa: CASSYGDRGNEQFF

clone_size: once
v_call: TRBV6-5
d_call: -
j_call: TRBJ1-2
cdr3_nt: TGTGCCAGCAGCAGGTCGCGGGGCGCGGGGGACACCTTC
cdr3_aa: CASSRSRGAGDTF

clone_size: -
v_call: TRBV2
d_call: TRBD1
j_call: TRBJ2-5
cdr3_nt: TGTGCCAGCAGTGGCACCCCAGGACAGGGGGCTAGGGAGACCCAGTACTTC
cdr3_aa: CASSGTPGQGARETQYF

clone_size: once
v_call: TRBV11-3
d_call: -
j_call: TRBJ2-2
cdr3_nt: TGTGCCAGCAGTTTGTCCCGCACCGGGGAGCTGTTTTTT
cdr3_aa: CASSLSRTGELFF

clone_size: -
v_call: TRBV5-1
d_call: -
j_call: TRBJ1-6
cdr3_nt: TGCGCCAGCAGTAGGCAGGCGAGCTCCTATAATTCACCCCTCCACTTT
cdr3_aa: CASSRQASSYNSPLHF